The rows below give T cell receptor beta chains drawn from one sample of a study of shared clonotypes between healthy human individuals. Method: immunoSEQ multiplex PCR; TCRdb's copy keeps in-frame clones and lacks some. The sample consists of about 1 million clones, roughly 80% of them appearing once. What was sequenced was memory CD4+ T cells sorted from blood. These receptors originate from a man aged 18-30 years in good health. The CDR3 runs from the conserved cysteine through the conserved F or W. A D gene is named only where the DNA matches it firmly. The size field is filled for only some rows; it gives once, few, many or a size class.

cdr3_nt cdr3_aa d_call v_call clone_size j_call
TGTGCCAGCAGTGACAGGTCTGCGGGGTCTGGAAACACCATATATTTT CASSDRSAGSGNTIYF - TRBV6-1 - TRBJ1-3
TGTGCCAGCAGTCGCCTTCTATTTAAAGAGACCCAGTACTTC CASSRLLFKETQYF - TRBV28 - TRBJ2-5
TGCGCCAGCAGCCCGGCGGAGAGGAGTGGCTACACCTTC CASSPAERSGYTF - TRBV4-1 few TRBJ1-2
TGTGCCAGCAGCCCAGCCGGGGCGTACAATGAGCAGTTCTTC CASSPAGAYNEQFF - TRBV7-2 - TRBJ2-1
TGTGCCAGCAGTCTTACAGGGGGGAGCAATCAGCCCCAGCATTTT CASSLTGGSNQPQHF TRBD1 TRBV6-1 - TRBJ1-5
TGTGCCAGCAGCATAAGACAGGGCCACAATCAGCCCCAGCATTTT CASSIRQGHNQPQHF - TRBV21-1 few TRBJ1-5
TGTGCCAGCAGTTTAAACAGGGACGAAAAACTGTTTTTT CASSLNRDEKLFF - TRBV28 - TRBJ1-4
TGCGCCAGCCGGACGGACACTGAAGCTTTCTTT CASRTDTEAFF - TRBV5-1 - TRBJ1-1
TGTGCCAGCAGCCCCGACAGGGTCACTGAAGCTTTCTTT CASSPDRVTEAFF TRBD1 TRBV14 - TRBJ1-1
TGTGCCAGCAGGGGACACCAAGGGGAAAAACTGTTTTTT CASRGHQGEKLFF - TRBV28 - TRBJ1-4
TGTGCCAGCAGCTTAATTGGACACCGGTCAACTAATGAAAAACTGTTTTTT CASSLIGHRSTNEKLFF - TRBV7-8 few TRBJ1-4
TGTGCCAGCAGCTTCTTTTATGCTAGCGGGGGGGCCTACGAGCAGTACTTC CASSFFYASGGAYEQYF TRBD2 TRBV5-8 - TRBJ2-7
TGTGCCAGTAGTAACCAGGGGTCAACTAATGAAAAACTGTTTTTT CASSNQGSTNEKLFF - TRBV19 - TRBJ1-4
TGTGCCAGCAGTTACTCGACAGGGACTATGAACACTGAAGCTTTCTTT CASSYSTGTMNTEAFF TRBD1 TRBV6-5 - TRBJ1-1
TGCGCCAGTAGATGGGGCTCTGGGGCCAACGTCCTGACTTTC CASRWGSGANVLTF - TRBV5-1 - TRBJ2-6
TGTGCCAGCAGTGGTCAGGCGAACACCATATATTTT CASSGQANTIYF - TRBV2 - TRBJ1-3
TGTGCCAGCAGTCCGGACAGGGCCAACCCCTACGAGCAGTACTTC CASSPDRANPYEQYF TRBD1 TRBV2 once TRBJ2-7
TGCGCCAGCAGCTGGACCCAACGACAGGGTGGAAACATTCAGTACTTC CASSWTQRQGGNIQYF TRBD1 TRBV5-1 few TRBJ2-4
TGTGCCAGCAGCTTAGGACTAGCGGGGGGGACCACAGATACGCAGTATTTT CASSLGLAGGTTDTQYF TRBD2 TRBV11-2 - TRBJ2-3
TGTGCCAGCAGTCCAGGGACAGTAAGCTCCTACGAGCAGTACTTC CASSPGTVSSYEQYF TRBD1 TRBV6-5 - TRBJ2-7
TGTGCCAGCAGCCCGGGGGCGGGTAAACAAGAGACCCAGTACTTC CASSPGAGKQETQYF - TRBV11-3 - TRBJ2-5
TGTGCCAGCAGTGCGCGGACAGGCGCCAACACTGAAGCTTTCTTT CASSARTGANTEAFF TRBD1 TRBV25-1 - TRBJ1-1
TGTGCCAGCAGTTTAGGCGGAACTAGCAATCAGCCCCAGCATTTT CASSLGGTSNQPQHF - TRBV28 - TRBJ1-5
TGTGCCTGGAGTGTGTCGGGCCAAGAGACCCAGTACTTC CAWSVSGQETQYF - TRBV30 - TRBJ2-5
TGTGCCAGCAGCCGGGAATTCGGAACGCAGTATTTT CASSREFGTQYF - TRBV7-9 - TRBJ2-3
TGTGCCAGCAGTGCTAGCGGGGCCTACAATGAGCAGTTCTTC CASSASGAYNEQFF TRBD2 TRBV2 - TRBJ2-1
TGTGCCAGCAGTTACTCGGCGGAAAAAGGCTATGGCTACACCTTC CASSYSAEKGYGYTF - TRBV6-6 - TRBJ1-2
TGTGCCAGCAGCCAAGGCAATGAGCAGTTCTTC CASSQGNEQFF - TRBV14 few TRBJ2-1
TGTGCCACCAGCAGAGATCCCGACAACCAATCACCCCTCCACTTT CATSRDPDNQSPLHF - TRBV15 - TRBJ1-6